The 10 T cell receptor beta chains reported below all come from one sample, sequenced in a study of T cells in Graves' hyperthyroidism and ophthalmopathy. Researchers took RNA transcripts and amplified the TCR beta CDR3 regions from them. The HTBI set primed first-round TCR CDR3 RT-PCR. One entry per CDR3 protein, called by TCRdb with MiXCR from the multiplex PCR reads. The profile shows roughly 600,000 distinct CDR3 sequences, roughly 15% of them singletons. Material for sequencing was blood. These TCRs come from a woman between 45 and 60 years old with Graves' ophthalmopathy.

This clonotype was detected many times. The junction differs from germline at one of its ends, possibly a read error. For the CDR3, the DNA is TGCGCCAGCAGCCGGACCACAGATACGCAGTATTTT. Protein sequence: CASSRTTDTQYF. The chain links TRBV7-9 to TRBJ2-3; D call uncertain. Germline V gene lookup returns CDR1 SEHNR and CDR2 FQNEAQ (reference sequence). The CDR3 runs to 12 residues.

This chain links TRBV5-6 with TRBJ2-1, with 7 bases identical to TRBD2. Germline V gene sequence: CDR1 SGHDT, CDR2 YYEEEE. V lost 1 base and J lost 0; bases outside the gene matches: 4. This CDR3 is built from 16 residues. CDR3 protein: CASSLWGGSSYNEQFF. The CDR3 region has the DNA TGTGCCAGCAGCTTGTGGGGCGGGAGCTCCTACAATGAGCAGTTCTTC.

This clonotype was detected many times. V usage is TRBV7-9 and J usage is TRBJ2-1; 9 bases line up with TRBD1. Germline V gene data show CDR1 as SEHNR and CDR2 as FQNEAQ (reference sequence). Unmatched junction bases numbered 6, after V lost 5 bases and J lost 13 bases. This CDR3 is built from 12 residues. The CDR3 DNA is TGTGCCAGCAGCATACAGGGGGCGGATCAGTTCTTC. As protein: CASSIQGADQFF.

This clonotype was seen repeatedly, ten times or more. The chain recombines TRBV7-2 with TRBJ2-2, with TRBD2 as a possible D gene (6 bases). Trimming took off 1 base at V and 1 base at J, with 22 bases between the two ends. The CDR3 has 20 amino acids. The germline V gene has CDR1 SGHTA and CDR2 FQGNSA. The CDR3, as DNA: TGTGCCAGCAGCTTAGTATACAACTACCCGACTAGGGAGAACACCGGGGAGCTGTTTTTT. Its translation is CASSLVYNYPTRENTGELFF.

This chain links TRBV10-3 with TRBJ2-1; 10 nucleotides agree with TRBD2. Germline CDR1 ENHRY, CDR2 SYGVKD. With 5 bases clipped from V and 12 bases from J, the junction kept 10 bases outside the gene matches. The CDR3 runs 14 residues. As DNA, the CDR3 is TGTGCCATCAGTCGCGGGCTAGCGGGAGATGGGCAGTTCTTC. Translated: CAISRGLAGDGQFF.

This clonotype has only a few counts. A single base separates this from a much larger clone, so it may be a read error. This chain joins TRBV27 and TRBJ1-5; the D gene is possibly TRBD1 (6 bases). V was pared by 5 bases and J by 4 bases, with 15 bases between. The CDR3 covers 15 residues. Per germline, CDR1 MNHEY and CDR2 SMNVEV (reference sequence). CDR3 nucleotides: TGTGCCAGCAGTGCCGGGACATTTCAGAATCAGCCCCAGCATTTT. Protein product: CASSAGTFQNQPQHF.

The table lists this clonotype with many counts. The chain links TRBV29-1 to TRBJ2-7; maybe TRBD1 (6 bases). This CDR3 is 12 amino acids long. V dropped 5 bases and J dropped 0 bases, with 8 bases sitting between them. Germline loops: CDR1 SQVTM, CDR2 ANQGSEA. CDR3 DNA: TGCAGCGTTCGGACAGACTCCTACGAGCAGTACTTC. Its translation: CSVRTDSYEQYF.

The chain is built from TRBV10-3 and TRBJ2-1; 9 bases fit TRBD1. Germline assignment: CDR1 ENHRY and CDR2 SYGVKD. This CDR3 has 13 amino acids. V shed 6 bases, J shed 6 bases, and the junction held 3 bases outside the gene matches. CDR3 region: CAISRDRANEQFF. CDR3 DNA sequence: TGTGCCATCAGCCGGGACAGGGCCAATGAGCAGTTCTTC.

V gene TRBV7-9 combines with J gene TRBJ1-1, with D maybe TRBD1 (6 bases). The CDR3 has 14 residues. The V end was cut by 4 bases, the J end by 4 bases, with 13 bases between. Germline CDR1 reads SEHNR; CDR2 reads FQNEAQ (reference sequence). The CDR3 DNA reads as TGTGCCAGCAGCTCAGGAGGGGGAATCACTGAAGCTTTCTTT. Amino acid sequence: CASSSGGGITEAFF.

This clonotype was detected many times. This chain uses TRBV12-3 or TRBV12-4 with TRBJ2-7; 7 nucleotides align to TRBD1. V trimming: 3 bases; J trimming: 3 bases; junction bases outside the gene matches: 5. The CDR3 consists of 14 residues. The CDR3 spells CASSFSGQSYEQYF. The CDR3 nucleotides are TGTGCCAGCAGTTTTTCGGGACAGAGCTACGAGCAGTACTTC.